The entry that follows covers one T cell receptor beta chain sequence. Its antigen remains unidentified. This sample's treatment: oral pan-JAK inhibitor, 5-10 mg twice daily. It was cDNA, reverse transcribed from extracted RNA, that served as the sequencing template. This table comes from immunoSEQ multiplex PCR, and its TCRdb copy is limited to in-frame clones, with some not included. The table records 35,000 to 50,000 clones, about three fifths of them present only once. This entry belongs to a study of CD8+ T cells in alopecia areata. Study at large: In an open-label trial, patients got 5 to 10 mg tofacitinib twice daily. For treated patients, severity scores reflected the percentage of scalp area affected.

Findings and caveats of the study: Tofacitinib significantly reduced both scalp clonality and expanded CD8+ clones among the top 100. TCR sharing across patients was less clear than in mice, possibly HLA-related.

The CDR3 covers 14 residues. The V gene's germline CDR1 is SGHTA and CDR2 FQGNSA. Trimming took 8 bases from V and 0 from J, leaving 14 bases between them. The receptor comes from a human donor with alopecia areata. Source: CD8+ T cells sorted from blood, taken at week 4, from a patient treated with tofacitinib. V and J are TRBV7-2 and TRBJ2-7, with D possibly being TRBD1 (5 bases). CDR3 loop: CASGAQGLSYEQYF. CDR3 DNA: TGTGCCAGCGGGGCCCAGGGCCTCTCCTACGAGCAGTACTTC.